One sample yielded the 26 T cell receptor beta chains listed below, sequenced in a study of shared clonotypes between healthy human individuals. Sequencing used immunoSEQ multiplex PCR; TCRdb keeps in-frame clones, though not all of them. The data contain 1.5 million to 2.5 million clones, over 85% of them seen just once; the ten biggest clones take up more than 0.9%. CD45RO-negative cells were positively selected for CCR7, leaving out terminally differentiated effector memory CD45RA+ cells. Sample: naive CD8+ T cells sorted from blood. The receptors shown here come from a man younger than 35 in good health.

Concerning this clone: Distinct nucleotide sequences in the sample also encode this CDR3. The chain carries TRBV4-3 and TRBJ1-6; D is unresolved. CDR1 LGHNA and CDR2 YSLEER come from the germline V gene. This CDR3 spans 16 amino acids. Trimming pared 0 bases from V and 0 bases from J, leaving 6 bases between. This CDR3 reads CASSQEASSYNSPLHF. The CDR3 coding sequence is TGCGCCAGCAGCCAAGAGGCCTCCTCCTATAATTCACCCCTCCACTTT.

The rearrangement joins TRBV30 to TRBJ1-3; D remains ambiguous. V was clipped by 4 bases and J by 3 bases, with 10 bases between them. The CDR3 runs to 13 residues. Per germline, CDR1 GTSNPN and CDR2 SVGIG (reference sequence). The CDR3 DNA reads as TGTGCCTGGACAGGTGATAGTGGAAACACCATATATTTT. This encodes CAWTGDSGNTIYF.

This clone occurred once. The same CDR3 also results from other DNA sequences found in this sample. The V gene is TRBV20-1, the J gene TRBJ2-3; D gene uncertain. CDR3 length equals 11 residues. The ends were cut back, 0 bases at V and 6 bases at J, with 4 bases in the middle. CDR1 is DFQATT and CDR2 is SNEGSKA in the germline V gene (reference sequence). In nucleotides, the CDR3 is TGCAGTGCTAGAGATCCGGATACGCAGTATTTT. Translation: CSARDPDTQYF.

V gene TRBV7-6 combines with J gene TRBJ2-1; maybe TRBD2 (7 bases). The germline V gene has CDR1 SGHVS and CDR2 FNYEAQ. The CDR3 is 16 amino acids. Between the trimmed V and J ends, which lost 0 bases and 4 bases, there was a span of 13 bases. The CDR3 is CASSLAGGLPYNEQFF. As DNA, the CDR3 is TGTGCCAGCAGCTTAGCGGGGGGGCTGCCTTACAATGAGCAGTTCTTC.

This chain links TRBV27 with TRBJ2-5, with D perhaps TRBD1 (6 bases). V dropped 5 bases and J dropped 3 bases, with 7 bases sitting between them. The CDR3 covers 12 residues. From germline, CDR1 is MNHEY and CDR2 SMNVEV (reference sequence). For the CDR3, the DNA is TGTGCCAGCAGTAACAGGGAAGAGACCCAGTACTTC. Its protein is CASSNREETQYF.

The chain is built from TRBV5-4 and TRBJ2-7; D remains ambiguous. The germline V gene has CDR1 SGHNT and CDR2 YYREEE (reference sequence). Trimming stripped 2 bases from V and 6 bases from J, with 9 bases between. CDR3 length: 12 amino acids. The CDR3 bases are TGTGCCAGCAGCTTATATGGCGGCGAGCAGTACTTC. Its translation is CASSLYGGEQYF.

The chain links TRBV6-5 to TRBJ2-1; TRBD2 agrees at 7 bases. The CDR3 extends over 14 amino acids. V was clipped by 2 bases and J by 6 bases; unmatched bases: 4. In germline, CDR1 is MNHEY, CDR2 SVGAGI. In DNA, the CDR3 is TGTGCCAGCAGTTACGGGGAGGGTCCCAATGAGCAGTTCTTC. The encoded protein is CASSYGEGPNEQFF.

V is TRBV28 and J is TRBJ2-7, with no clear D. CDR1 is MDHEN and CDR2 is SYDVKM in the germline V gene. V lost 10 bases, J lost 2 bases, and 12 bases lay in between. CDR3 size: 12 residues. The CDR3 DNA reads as TGTGCCACCAAACCGTCGCCCTACGAGCAGTACTTC. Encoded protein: CATKPSPYEQYF. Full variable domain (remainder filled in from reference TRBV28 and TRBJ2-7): DVKVTQSSRYLVKRTGEKVFLECVQDMDHENMFWYRQDPGLGLRLIYFSYDVKMKEKGDIPEGYSVSREKKERFSLILESASTNQTSMYLCATKPSPYEQYFGPGTRLTVT.

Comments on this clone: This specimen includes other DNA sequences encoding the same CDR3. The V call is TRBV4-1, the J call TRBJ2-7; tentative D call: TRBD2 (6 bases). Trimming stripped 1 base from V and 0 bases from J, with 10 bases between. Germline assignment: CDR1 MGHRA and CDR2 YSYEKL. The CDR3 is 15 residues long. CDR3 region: CASSQGAGSSYEQYF. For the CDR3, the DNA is TGCGCCAGCAGCCAAGGGGCCGGGAGCTCCTACGAGCAGTACTTC.

CDR3 protein: CASSPEGGVSPLHF. CDR3 coding DNA: TGCGCCAGCAGCCCGGAGGGCGGGGTATCACCCCTCCACTTT. V is TRBV5-1 and J is TRBJ1-6; D call uncertain. V lost 4 bases to trimming and J lost 10 bases, with 15 bases between them. This CDR3 spans 14 amino acids. CDR1 and CDR2 from the germline V gene are SGHRS and YFSETQ. Complete variable domain (other parts from reference TRBV5-1 and TRBJ1-6): KAGVTQTPRYLIKTRGQQVTLSCSPISGHRSVSWYQQTPGQGLQFLFEYFSETQRNKGNFPGRFSGRQFSNSRSEMNVSTLELGDSALYLCASSPEGGVSPLHFGNGTRLTVT.

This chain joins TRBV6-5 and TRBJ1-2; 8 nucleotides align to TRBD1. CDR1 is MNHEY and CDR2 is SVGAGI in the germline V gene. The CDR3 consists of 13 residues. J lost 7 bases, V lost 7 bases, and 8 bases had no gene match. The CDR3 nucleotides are TGTGCCAGCACCCGTTCGACAGGGGTTGGCTACACCTTC. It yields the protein CASTRSTGVGYTF.

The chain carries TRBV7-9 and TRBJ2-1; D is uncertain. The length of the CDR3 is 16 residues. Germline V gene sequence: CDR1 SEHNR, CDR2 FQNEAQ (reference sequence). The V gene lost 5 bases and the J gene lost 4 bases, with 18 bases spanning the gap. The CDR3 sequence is CASSPPSSGRYNEQFF. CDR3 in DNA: TGTGCCAGCAGCCCGCCGAGCTCCGGCCGATACAATGAGCAGTTCTTC.

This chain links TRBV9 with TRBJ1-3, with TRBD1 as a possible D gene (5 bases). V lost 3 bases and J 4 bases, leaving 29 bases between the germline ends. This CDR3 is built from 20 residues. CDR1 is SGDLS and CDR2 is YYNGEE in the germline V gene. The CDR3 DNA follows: TGTGCCAGCAGCGACCCCCGGGGGGGGGAGGGGAGAGCTTCAGGAAACACCATATATTTT. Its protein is CASSDPRGGEGRASGNTIYF.

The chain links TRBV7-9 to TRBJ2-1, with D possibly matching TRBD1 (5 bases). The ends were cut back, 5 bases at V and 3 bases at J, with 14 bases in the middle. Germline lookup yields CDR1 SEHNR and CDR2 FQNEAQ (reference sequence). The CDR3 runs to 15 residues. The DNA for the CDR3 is TGTGCCAGCAGCCAGGGAAAGGGGCTCTACAATGAGCAGTTCTTC. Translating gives CASSQGKGLYNEQFF.

This CDR3 is CASSWGALVNEQFF. CDR3 in DNA: TGTGCCAGCAGCTGGGGAGCTCTCGTCAATGAGCAGTTCTTC. The chain joins TRBV5-4 to TRBJ2-1, with D possibly being TRBD2 (5 bases). Germline lookup yields CDR1 SGHNT and CDR2 YYREEE (reference sequence). The V and J ends lost 3 bases and 6 bases respectively, with 13 bases between them. The CDR3 sequence is 14 residues long.

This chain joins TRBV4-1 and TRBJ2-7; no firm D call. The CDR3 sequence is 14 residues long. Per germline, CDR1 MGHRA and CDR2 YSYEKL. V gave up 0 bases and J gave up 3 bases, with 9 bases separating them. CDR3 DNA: TGCGCCAGCAGCCAAGATTTAGAGGTCTACGAGCAGTACTTC. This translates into CASSQDLEVYEQYF.

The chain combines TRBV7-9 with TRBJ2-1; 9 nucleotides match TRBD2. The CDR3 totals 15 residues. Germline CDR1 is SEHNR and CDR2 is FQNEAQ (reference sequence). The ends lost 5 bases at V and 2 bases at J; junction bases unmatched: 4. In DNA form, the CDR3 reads TGTGCCAGCAGCAGTAGCGGGAGCACCTACAATGAGCAGTTCTTC. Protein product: CASSSSGSTYNEQFF.

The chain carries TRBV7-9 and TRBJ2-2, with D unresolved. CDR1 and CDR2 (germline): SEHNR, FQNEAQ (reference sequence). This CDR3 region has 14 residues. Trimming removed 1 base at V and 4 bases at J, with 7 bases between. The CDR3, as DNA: TGTGCCAGCAGCTTAGGCCCGAGCACCGGGGAGCTGTTTTTT. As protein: CASSLGPSTGELFF.

The CDR3 DNA reads TGCGCCAGCAGCCAAGTACTAGCGGGAGTCGAGGAGCTGTTTTTT. Amino acid sequence: CASSQVLAGVEELFF. The rearrangement links TRBV4-1 to TRBJ2-2; TRBD2 agrees at 11 bases. From germline, CDR1 is MGHRA and CDR2 YSYEKL. This CDR3 region has 15 residues. V dropped 1 base and J dropped 10; count of bases not matched to a gene: 5.

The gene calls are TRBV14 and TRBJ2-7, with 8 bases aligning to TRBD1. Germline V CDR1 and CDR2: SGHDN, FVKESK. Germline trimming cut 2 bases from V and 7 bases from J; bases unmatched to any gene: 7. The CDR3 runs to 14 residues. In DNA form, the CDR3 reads TGTGCCAGCAGCCAAACCGACAGGGGTTGGGAGCAGTACTTC. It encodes CASSQTDRGWEQYF.

The CDR3 sequence: CASSQVESYSNPNTGELFF. The CDR3 bases are TGCGCCAGCAGCCAAGTCGAGTCTTACTCGAACCCGAACACCGGGGAGCTGTTTTTT. The J gene is TRBJ2-2, the V gene TRBV4-1, with D unresolved. Germline values: CDR1 MGHRA, CDR2 YSYEKL. Trimming shortened V by 1 base and J by 0 bases, and 18 bases separated the two germline ends. CDR3 length equals 19 residues.

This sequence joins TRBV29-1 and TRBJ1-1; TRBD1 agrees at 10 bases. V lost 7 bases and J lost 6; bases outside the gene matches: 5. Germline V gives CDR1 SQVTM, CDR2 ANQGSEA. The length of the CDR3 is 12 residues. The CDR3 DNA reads TGCAGCGCTTGGACAGGGGGGGCTGAAGCTTTCTTT. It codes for CSAWTGGAEAFF. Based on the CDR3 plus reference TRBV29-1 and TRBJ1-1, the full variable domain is SAVISQKPSRDICQRGTSLTIQCQVDSQVTMMFWYRQQPGQSLTLIATANQGSEATYESGFVIDKFPISRPNLTFSTLTVSNMSPEDSSIYLCSAWTGGAEAFFGQGTRLTVV.

The CDR3 DNA sequence: TGCGCCAGCAGCCAAGATCCCCCCCATTCGGAGAACACTGAAGCTTTCTTT. Translated, it gives CASSQDPPHSENTEAFF. V and J are TRBV4-1 and TRBJ1-1; D gene uncertain. V was cut by 0 bases and J by 1 base, with 15 bases left in between. CDR1 and CDR2 (germline): MGHRA, YSYEKL. CDR3 size: 17 residues.

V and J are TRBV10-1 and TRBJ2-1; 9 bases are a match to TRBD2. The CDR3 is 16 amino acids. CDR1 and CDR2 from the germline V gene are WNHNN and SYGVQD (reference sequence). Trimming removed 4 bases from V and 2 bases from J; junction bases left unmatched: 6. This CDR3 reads CASSVLAGTTYNEQFF. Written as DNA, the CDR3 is TGCGCCAGCAGTGTGCTAGCGGGGACAACCTACAATGAGCAGTTCTTC.

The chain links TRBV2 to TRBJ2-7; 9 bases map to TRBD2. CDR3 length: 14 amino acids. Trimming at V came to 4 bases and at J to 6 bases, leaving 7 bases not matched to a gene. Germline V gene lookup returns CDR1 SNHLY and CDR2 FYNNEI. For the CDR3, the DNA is TGTGCCAGCAGTGGGGGGACTAGCCTCGCCGAGCAGTACTTC. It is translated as CASSGGTSLAEQYF.

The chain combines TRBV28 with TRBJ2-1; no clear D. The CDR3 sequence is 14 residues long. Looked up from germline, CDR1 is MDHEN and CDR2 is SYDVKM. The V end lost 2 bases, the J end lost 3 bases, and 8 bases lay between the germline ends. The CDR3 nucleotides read TGTGCCAGCAGTTTAGCGTTCGGCTACAATGAGCAGTTCTTC. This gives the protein CASSLAFGYNEQFF.